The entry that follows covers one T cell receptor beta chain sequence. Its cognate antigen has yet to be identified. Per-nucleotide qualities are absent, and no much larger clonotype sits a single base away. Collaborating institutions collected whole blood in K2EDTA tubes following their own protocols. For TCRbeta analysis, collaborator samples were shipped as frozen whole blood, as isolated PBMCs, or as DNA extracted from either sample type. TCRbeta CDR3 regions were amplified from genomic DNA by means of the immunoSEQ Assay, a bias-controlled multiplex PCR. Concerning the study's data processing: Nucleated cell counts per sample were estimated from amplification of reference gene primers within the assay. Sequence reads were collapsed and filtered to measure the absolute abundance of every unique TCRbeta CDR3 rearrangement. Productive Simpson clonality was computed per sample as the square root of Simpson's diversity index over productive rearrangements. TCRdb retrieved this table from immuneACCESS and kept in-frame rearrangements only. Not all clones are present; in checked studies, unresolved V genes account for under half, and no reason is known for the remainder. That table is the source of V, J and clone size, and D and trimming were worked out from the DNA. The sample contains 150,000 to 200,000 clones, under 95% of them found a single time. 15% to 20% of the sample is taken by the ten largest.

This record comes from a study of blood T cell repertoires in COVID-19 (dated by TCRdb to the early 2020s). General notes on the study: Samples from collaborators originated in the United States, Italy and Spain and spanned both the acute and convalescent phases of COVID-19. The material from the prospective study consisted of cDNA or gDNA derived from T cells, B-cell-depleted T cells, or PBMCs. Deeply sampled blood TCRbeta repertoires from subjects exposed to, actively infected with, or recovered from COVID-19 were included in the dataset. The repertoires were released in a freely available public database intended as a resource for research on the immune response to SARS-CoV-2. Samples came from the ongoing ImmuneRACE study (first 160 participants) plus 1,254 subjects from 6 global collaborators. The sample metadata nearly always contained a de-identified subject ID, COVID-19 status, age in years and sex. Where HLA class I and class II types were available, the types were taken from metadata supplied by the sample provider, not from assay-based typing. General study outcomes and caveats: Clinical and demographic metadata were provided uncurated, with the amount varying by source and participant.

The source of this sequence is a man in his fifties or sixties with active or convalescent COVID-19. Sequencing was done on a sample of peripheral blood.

In nucleotides, the sequence is TGTGCCAGCAGTTTTCGAGGCTTTCGATCCCTCCACTTT. Its translation is CASSFRGFRSLHF. The V gene is TRBV12-3 or TRBV12-4 and the J gene is TRBJ1-6, with no confident D gene call. The CDR3 measures 13 amino acids from cysteine to phenylalanine. Kept here is only the CDR3 DNA, which spans 39 bases and is read in frame from base 1. Between the V and J ends, shortened by 3 bases and 14 bases respectively, the junction contains 14 bases.